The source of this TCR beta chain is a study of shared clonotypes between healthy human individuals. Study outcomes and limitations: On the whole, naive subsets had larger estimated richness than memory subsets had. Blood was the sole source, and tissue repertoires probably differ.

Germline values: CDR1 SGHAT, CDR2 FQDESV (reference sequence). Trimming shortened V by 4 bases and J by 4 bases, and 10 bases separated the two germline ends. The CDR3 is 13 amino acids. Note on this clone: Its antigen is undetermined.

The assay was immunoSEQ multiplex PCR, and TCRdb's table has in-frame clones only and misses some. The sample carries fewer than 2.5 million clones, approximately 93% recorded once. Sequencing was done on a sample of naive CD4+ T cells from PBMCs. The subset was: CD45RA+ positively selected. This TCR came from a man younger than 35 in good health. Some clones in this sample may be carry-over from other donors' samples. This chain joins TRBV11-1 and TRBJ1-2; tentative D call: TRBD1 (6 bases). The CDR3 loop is CASSSKTGYGYTF. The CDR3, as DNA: TGTGCCAGCAGCTCAAAGACAGGCTATGGCTACACCTTC. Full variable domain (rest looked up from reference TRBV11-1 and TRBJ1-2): EAEVAQSPRYKITEKSQAVAFWCDPISGHATLYWYRQILGQGPELLVQFQDESVVDDSQLPKDRFSAERLKGVDSTLKIQPAELGDSAMYLCASSSKTGYGYTFGSGTRLTVV.